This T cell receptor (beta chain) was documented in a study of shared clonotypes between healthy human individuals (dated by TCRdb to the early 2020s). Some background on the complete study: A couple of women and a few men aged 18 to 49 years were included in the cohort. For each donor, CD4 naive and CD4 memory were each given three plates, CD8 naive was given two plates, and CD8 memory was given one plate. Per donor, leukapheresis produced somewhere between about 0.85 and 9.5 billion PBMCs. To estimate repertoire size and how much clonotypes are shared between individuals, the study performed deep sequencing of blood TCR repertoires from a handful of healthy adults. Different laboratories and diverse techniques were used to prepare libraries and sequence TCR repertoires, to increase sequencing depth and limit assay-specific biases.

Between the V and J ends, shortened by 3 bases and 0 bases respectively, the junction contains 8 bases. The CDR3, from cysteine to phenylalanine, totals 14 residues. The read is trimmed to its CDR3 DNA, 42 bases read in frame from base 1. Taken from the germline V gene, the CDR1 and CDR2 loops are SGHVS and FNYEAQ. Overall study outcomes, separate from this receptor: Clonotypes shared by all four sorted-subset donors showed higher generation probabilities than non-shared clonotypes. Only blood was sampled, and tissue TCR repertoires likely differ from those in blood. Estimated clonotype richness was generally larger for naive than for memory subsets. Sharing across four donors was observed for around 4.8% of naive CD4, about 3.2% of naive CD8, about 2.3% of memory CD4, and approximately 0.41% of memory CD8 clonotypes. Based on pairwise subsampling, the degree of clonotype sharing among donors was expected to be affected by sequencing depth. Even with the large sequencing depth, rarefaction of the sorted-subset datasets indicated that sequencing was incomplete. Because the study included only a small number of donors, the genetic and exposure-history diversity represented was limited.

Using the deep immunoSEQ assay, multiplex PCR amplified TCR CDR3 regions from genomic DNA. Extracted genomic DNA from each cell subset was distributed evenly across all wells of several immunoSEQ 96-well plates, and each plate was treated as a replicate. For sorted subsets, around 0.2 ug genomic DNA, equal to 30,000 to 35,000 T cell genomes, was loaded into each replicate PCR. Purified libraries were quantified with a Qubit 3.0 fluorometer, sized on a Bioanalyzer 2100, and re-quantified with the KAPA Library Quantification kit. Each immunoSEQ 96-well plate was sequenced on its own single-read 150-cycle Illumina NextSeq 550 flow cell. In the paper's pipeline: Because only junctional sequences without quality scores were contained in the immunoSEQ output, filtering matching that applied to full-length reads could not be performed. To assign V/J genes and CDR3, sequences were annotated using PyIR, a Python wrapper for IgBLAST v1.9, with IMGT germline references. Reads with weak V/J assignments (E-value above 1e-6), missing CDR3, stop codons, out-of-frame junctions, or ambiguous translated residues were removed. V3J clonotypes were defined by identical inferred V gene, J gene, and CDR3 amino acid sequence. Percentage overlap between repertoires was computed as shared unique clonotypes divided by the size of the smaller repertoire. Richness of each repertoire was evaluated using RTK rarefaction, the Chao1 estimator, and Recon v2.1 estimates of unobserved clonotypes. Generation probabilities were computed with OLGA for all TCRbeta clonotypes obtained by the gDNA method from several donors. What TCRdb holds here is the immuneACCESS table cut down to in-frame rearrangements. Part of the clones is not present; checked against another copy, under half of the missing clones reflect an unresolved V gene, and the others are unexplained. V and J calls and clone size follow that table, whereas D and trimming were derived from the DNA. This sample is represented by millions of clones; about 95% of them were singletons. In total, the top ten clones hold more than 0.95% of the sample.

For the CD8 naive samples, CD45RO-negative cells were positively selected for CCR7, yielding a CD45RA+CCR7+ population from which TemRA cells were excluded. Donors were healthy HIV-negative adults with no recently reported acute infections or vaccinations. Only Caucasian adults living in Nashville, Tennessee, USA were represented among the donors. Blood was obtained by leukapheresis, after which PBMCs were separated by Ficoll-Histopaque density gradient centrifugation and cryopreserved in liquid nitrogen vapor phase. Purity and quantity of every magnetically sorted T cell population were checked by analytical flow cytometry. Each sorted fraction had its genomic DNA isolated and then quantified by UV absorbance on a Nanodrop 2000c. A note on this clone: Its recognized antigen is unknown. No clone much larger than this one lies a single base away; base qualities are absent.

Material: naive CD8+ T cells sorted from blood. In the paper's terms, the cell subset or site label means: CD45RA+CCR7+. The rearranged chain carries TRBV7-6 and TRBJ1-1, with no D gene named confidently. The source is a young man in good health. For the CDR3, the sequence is CASSLEVLNTEAFF. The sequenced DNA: TGTGCCAGCAGCTTGGAGGTCCTGAACACTGAAGCTTTCTTT.